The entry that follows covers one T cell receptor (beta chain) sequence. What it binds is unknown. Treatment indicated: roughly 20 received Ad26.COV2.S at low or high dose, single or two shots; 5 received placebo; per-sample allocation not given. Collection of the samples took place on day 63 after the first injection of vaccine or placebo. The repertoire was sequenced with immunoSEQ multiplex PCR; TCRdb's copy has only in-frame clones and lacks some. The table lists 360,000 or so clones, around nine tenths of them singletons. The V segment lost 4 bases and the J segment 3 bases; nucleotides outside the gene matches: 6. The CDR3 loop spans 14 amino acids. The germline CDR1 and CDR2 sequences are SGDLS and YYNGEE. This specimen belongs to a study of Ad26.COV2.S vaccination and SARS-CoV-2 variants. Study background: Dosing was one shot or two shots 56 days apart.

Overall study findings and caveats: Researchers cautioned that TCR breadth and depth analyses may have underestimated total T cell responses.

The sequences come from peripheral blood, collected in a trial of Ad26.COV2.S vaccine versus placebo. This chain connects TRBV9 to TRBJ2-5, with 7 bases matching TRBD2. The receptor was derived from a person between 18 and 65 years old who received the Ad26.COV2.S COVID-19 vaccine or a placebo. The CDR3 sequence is CASSTPGGEETQYF. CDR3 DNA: TGTGCCAGCAGCACTCCGGGGGGTGAAGAGACCCAGTACTTC.